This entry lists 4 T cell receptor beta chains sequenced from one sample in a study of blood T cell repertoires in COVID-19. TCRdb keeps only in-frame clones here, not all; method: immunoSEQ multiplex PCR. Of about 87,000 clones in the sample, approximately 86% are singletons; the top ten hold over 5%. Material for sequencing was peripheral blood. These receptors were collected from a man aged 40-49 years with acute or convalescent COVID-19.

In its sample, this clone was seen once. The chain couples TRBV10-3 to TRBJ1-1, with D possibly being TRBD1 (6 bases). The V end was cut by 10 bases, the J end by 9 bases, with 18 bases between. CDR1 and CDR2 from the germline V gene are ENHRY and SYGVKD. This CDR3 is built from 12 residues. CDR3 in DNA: TGTGCCACCCGAGACCTGGACAGCCAAGCTTTCTTT. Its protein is CATRDLDSQAFF.

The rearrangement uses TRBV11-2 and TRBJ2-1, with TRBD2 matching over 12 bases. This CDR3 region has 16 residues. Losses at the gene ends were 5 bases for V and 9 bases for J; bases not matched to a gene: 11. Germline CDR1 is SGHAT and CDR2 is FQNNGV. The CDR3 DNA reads TGTGCCAGCAGCCGGGGGGGACTAGCGGGCCGCGGTGAGCAGTTCTTC. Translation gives CASSRGGLAGRGEQFF.

Written as DNA, the CDR3 is TGCGCCAGCAGCCCGGAGGAGGGTGCAGATACGCAGTATTTT. Protein sequence: CASSPEEGADTQYF. The rearrangement links TRBV4-3 to TRBJ2-3; weak D call: TRBD2 (6 bases). V was cut by 4 bases and J by 4 bases, with 12 bases left in between. Germline V lookup: CDR1 LGHNA, CDR2 YSLEER. The CDR3 spans 14 residues.

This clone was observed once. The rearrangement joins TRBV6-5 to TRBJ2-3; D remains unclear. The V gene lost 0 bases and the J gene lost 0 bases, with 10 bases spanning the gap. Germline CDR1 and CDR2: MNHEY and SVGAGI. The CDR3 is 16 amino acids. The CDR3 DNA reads TGTGCCAGCAGTTACTCTCGAAGCGTTAGCACAGATACGCAGTATTTT. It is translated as CASSYSRSVSTDTQYF.